This TCR beta chain derives from a study of T cell repertoires in cytomegalovirus infection. As for the study in general: Alongside well-studied HLA-B-restricted CMV epitopes, recently identified HLA-C-restricted CMV epitopes were also used.

TCRdb reprocessed the reads via MiXCR and lists one record per CDR3 protein. The sample shows 300,000 to 400,000 distinct CDR3 sequences, 25% of them seen only once. The sample holds a few counts of this clonotype. Its antigen remains unidentified. Deletions cut 0 bases from V and 4 bases from J, with 13 bases between. The CDR3 spans 16 residues. The germline CDR1 and CDR2 sequences are LNHNV and YYDKDF (reference sequence). This specimen was cultured PBMCs, taken from culture after CMV antigen stimulation. The chain uses TRBV15 and TRBJ2-1; a weak D match, TRBD2 (5 bases). This receptor was obtained from a human donor in good health (CMV status not recorded). Some clones in this sample may be carry-over from other donors' samples. CDR3 coding DNA: TGTGCCACCAGCAGAGATACCACTAGTGGGTACAATGAGCAGTTCTTC. It is translated as CATSRDTTSGYNEQFF.